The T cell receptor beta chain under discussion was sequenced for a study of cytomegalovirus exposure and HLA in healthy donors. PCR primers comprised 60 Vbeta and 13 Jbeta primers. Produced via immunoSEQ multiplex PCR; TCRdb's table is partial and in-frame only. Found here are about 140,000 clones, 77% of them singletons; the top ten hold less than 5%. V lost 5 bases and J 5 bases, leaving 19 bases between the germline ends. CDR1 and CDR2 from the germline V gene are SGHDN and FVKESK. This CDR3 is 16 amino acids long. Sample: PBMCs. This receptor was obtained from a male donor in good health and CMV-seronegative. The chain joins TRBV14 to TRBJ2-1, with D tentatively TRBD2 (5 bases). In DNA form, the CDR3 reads TGTGCCAGCAGCGTCACGGGGTCGGGGATAAACAATGAGCAGTTCTTC. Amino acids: CASSVTGSGINNEQFF.